The present entry profiles one T cell receptor beta chain with its context. The antigen is unknown. This entry comes from a study of cytomegalovirus exposure and HLA in healthy donors. Study summary: Out of about 180 million T cells, an earlier analysis found some 110 million unique TCR beta sequences in total. Study-level points and caveats: Compared with the roughly 700-donor mean, an Asian-associated ancestry cluster reportedly had fewer N-insertions, according to a later analysis. Researchers reported from a later analysis that most CMV-associated TCR beta chains appeared HLA-restricted.

Primers for the PCR totalled 60 Vbeta and 13 Jbeta. Sequencing was performed with immunoSEQ multiplex PCR; in TCRdb, only in-frame clones are kept and a portion is missing. The sample includes about 140,000 clones, nearly 70% of them seen just once. The source material was PBMCs. This sequence originates from a man aged 25 to 40 in good health and CMV-seropositive.

CDR3 in DNA: TGCGCCAGCAGCCAGGGACAGGGGGCCCTCCTCTATGGCTACACCTTC. Translating it yields CASSQGQGALLYGYTF. The J gene is TRBJ1-2, the V gene TRBV4-1, with 12 bases aligning to TRBD1. The J segment lost 4 bases and the V segment lost 3 bases, leaving 6 bases of the junction unmatched. This CDR3 has 16 residues. Germline CDR1 and CDR2: MGHRA and YSYEKL.